This TCR beta chain was captured by sequencing in a study of OX40 agonist ivuxolimab in advanced cancers. Broadly, across the study: Ivuxolimab was a fully human IgG2 agonistic monoclonal antibody targeting the costimulatory receptor OX40 (CD134). Intravenous ivuxolimab was administered to patients every 2 weeks at six dose levels: 0.01, 0.1, 0.3, 1.5, 3 and 10 mg/kg. Among the approximately 50 dose-escalation patients, some 20 had hepatocellular carcinoma, 15 melanoma, 9 renal cell carcinoma and 9 head and neck cancer. In the dose-escalation cohort, roughly 82% of patients were male, and the mean age was 60 years with a range of roughly 20 to 85. Prior anti-PD-1, anti-PD-L1 or anti-CTLA-4 therapy was permitted, and 35% to 40% of dose-escalation patients had received checkpoint inhibitors. Partial responses occurred in three dose-escalation patients: two with cutaneous melanoma and one with hepatocellular carcinoma. The point of sequencing TCRbeta in the periphery was to test whether ivuxolimab changed TCR sequence diversity and drove clonal T-cell expansion. The paper describes the monotherapy dose-escalation part (N ≈ 52 patients) of the phase I trial of ivuxolimab. The investigation overall reported the following: The antigen specificity of the peripheral T cells that underwent clonal expansion was not determined. Low levels of normalized T-cell clonal expansion were also seen in some patients who did not respond. After ivuxolimab, CD8+ T cells had more expanded clones than CD4+ T cells on average. At doses of 0.1 to 3.0 mg/kg, clonal expansion of both CD4+ and CD8+ T cells in blood was seen between baseline and week 6. In the 0.1-3.0 mg/kg groups, partial responders had among the lowest normalized peripheral clonal expansion, particularly in CD8+ T cells.

The germline V gene (reference sequence) supplies CDR1 LNHDA and CDR2 SQIVND. The germline ends are 15 bases apart after V is trimmed by 5 bases and J by 7 bases. Reading from cysteine to phenylalanine, the CDR3 counts 14 amino acids. Left in the record is the CDR3 DNA by itself, 42 bases read in frame from the first base. Genomic DNA was isolated from the sorted cells so that the TCRbeta CDR3 region could be sequenced. The immunoSEQ Assay was used to sequence the TCRbeta CDR3 regions. The clones in this table, taken by TCRdb from immuneACCESS, are in-frame only. Not every clone is retained; where verified, under half of the shortfall comes from an unresolved V gene, and the cause of the rest is unknown. The sample table contains tens of thousands of clones; only one count was recorded for roughly 90% of them. The ten largest clones take up about 0.2% of the sample. Patients with a history of autoimmune disease or receiving systemic immunosuppression were excluded from the trial. Peripheral blood for TCR sequencing was collected from all dose cohorts at baseline, on cycle 4 day 1, and on cycle 7 day 1. The samples were drawn from a first-in-human, open-label, multicenter phase I dose-escalation trial of ivuxolimab. Adults with locally advanced or metastatic head and neck squamous cell, hepatocellular, melanoma or renal cell carcinoma were enrolled in the trial. Before TCR sequencing, CD4+ T cells and CD8+ T cells from peripheral blood were sorted into separate populations.

Regarding this clone: Its antigen remains undetermined. Qualities for individual bases were not recorded, and no much larger clone is one base off.

The receptor was isolated from an adult with an advanced solid tumor such as melanoma, head and neck, liver or kidney cancer. Recombination connected TRBV19 to TRBJ1-5, and possibly TRBD1, on 6 matching bases. The sequenced sample was CD4+ or CD8+ T cells sorted from blood, obtained in a trial of the OX40 agonist ivuxolimab. For the CDR3, the sequence is CASSSQGGGQPQHF. Here is the DNA: TGTGCCAGTAGTTCACAGGGTGGGGGGCAGCCCCAGCATTTT.